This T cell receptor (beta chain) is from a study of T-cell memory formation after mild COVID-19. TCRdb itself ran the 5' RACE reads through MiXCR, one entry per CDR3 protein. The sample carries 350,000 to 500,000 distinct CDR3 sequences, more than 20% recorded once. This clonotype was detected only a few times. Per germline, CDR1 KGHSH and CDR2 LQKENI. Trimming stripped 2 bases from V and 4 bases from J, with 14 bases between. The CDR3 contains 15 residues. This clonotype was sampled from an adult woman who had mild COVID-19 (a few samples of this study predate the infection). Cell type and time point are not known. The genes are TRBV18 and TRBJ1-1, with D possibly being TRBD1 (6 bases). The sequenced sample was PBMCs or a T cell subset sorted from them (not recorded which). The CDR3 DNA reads TGTGCCAGCTCACCATATGAAGGGGGGACCACTGAAGCTTTCTTT. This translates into CASSPYEGGTTEAFF.